Listed below are T cell receptor beta chains from one sample, sequenced in a study of blood T cell repertoires in COVID-19. This table comes from immunoSEQ multiplex PCR, and its TCRdb copy is limited to in-frame clones, with some not included. The data show 190,000 or so clones, around 87% seen once. The sequenced sample consisted of peripheral blood. Source of these receptors: a woman under 30 who had recovered from COVID-19. Each CDR3 is given with its conserved first and last residue. D genes are given only for firm matches. Clone size is stated in some rows and not others, as once, few, many or a class when expanded.

V	D	size	J	DNA	CDR3
TRBV9	-	once	TRBJ1-4	TGTGCCAGCAGCAGCCAGGGAAGCGAAAAACTGTTTTTT	CASSSQGSEKLFF
TRBV7-3	TRBD1	-	TRBJ2-2	TGTGCCAGCAGCCGTGACAGGGATGGCACCGGGGAGCTGTTTTTT	CASSRDRDGTGELFF
TRBV24-1	TRBD1	-	TRBJ2-7	TGTGCCACCAGTGACCCGACAGGGGGTGCCTACGAGCAGTACTTC	CATSDPTGGAYEQYF
TRBV28	TRBD1	-	TRBJ1-5	TGTGCCAGCAGTTTTTATGGCGGACAGGGGGAAGGACAGCCCCAGCATTTT	CASSFYGGQGEGQPQHF
TRBV9	-	-	TRBJ2-5	TGTGCCAGCAGTAGACTGGTTCCGGAGACCCAGTACTTC	CASSRLVPETQYF
TRBV3-1/TRBV3-2	TRBD2	-	TRBJ2-3	TGTGCCAGCAGCCAGGTAGCGGGAAGCACAGATACGCAGTATTTT	CASSQVAGSTDTQYF
TRBV6-1	TRBD2	-	TRBJ2-3	TGTGCCAGCAGTGCCGCCGGCGGGGGGGCTTCGAAAAATACGCAGTATTTT	CASSAAGGGASKNTQYF
TRBV9	TRBD1	-	TRBJ1-2	TGTGCCAGCAGCGGGGAAGGGACAGCAGTTGTGAACTATGGCTACACCTTC	CASSGEGTAVVNYGYTF
TRBV24-1	-	-	TRBJ1-5	TGTGCCACCAGTGATGAACGGAGAAATCAGCCCCAGCATTTT	CATSDERRNQPQHF
TRBV7-9	TRBD2	-	TRBJ2-1	TGTGCCACCCGCCGAGCGGGAGCTTGGTACAATGAGCAGTTCTTC	CATRRAGAWYNEQFF
TRBV27	-	-	TRBJ2-1	TGTGCCAGCAGTTGGAGGGGCGCGAGCTCCTACAATGAGCAGTTCTTC	CASSWRGASSYNEQFF
TRBV2	-	once	TRBJ2-5	TGTGCCAGCAGTGGAGGGTACCAAGAGACCCAGTACTTC	CASSGGYQETQYF
TRBV7-9	TRBD1	-	TRBJ1-2	TGTGCCAGCAGCTGGGACAGGGCACAGGGCTACACCTTC	CASSWDRAQGYTF
TRBV18	-	-	TRBJ1-2	TGTGCCAGCTCACCAGCAGGGGATGGCTACACCTTC	CASSPAGDGYTF
TRBV9	-	-	TRBJ1-4	TGTGCCAGCAGCTCGAGGGGGGGTGCTAATGAAAAACTGTTTTTT	CASSSRGGANEKLFF
TRBV5-4	TRBD2	-	TRBJ2-3	TGTGCCAGCAGCTTGGCTCAGCTAGCGGCAGATACGCAGTATTTT	CASSLAQLAADTQYF
TRBV2	TRBD2	once	TRBJ2-1	TGTGCCAGCAGGACTAGCAGCACCTACAATGAGCAGTTCTTC	CASRTSSTYNEQFF
TRBV5-8	TRBD2	-	TRBJ2-3	TGTGCCAGCAGCTTGGGTGAGCGGGGGTTTCGAGATACGCAGTATTTT	CASSLGERGFRDTQYF
TRBV4-3	TRBD1	-	TRBJ2-7	TGCGCCAGCAGCCAAAGGACAGGGGGCGCAGACGAGCAGTACTTC	CASSQRTGGADEQYF
TRBV7-8	-	-	TRBJ2-1	TGTGCCAGCAGTACCGGGGTAAATGACAATGAGCAGTTCTTC	CASSTGVNDNEQFF
TRBV11-2	-	-	TRBJ2-1	TGTGCCAGCAGGGGCTTAGACAATGAGCAGTTCTTC	CASRGLDNEQFF
TRBV6-2/TRBV6-3	-	-	TRBJ1-1	TGTGCCAGCAGTTACTCACCGTCGCTAATGGACACTGAAGCTTTCTTT	CASSYSPSLMDTEAFF
TRBV24-1	-	-	TRBJ1-2	TGTGCCACCAGTGATTTGAGACAGCCCGGCCAGCTCTATGGCTACACCTTC	CATSDLRQPGQLYGYTF
TRBV7-3	TRBD2	-	TRBJ2-3	TGTGCCAGCAGCCGCACTAGCGCCCGCACAGATACGCAGTATTTT	CASSRTSARTDTQYF
TRBV7-9	-	-	TRBJ1-3	TGTGCCAGCAGCCCCCCGTTTGGGGAGTACACCATATATTTT	CASSPPFGEYTIYF
TRBV20-1	-	-	TRBJ1-4	TGCAGTGCTAGTAGTGGGTCCTGGAGAGAAAAACTGTTTTTT	CSASSGSWREKLFF
TRBV19	TRBD1	-	TRBJ1-1	TGTGCCAGTAGTCCCAGGGGGAGGACTGAAGCTTTCTTT	CASSPRGRTEAFF
TRBV6-4	TRBD1	-	TRBJ2-3	TGTGCCAGCAGTCTTGGACAGGGGGCCGGAGATACGCAGTATTTT	CASSLGQGAGDTQYF
TRBV7-8	TRBD2	-	TRBJ2-5	TGTGCCAGCAGCTTTTATAGCGGGGGGCAAGAGACCCAGTACTTC	CASSFYSGGQETQYF
TRBV18	TRBD1	once	TRBJ2-2	TGTGCCAGCTCACCAATGGGGACAGTGGCGGGGGAGCTGTTTTTT	CASSPMGTVAGELFF
TRBV2	TRBD1	-	TRBJ1-6	TGTGCCAGCAGTGAACTTACAGGGGTTAATTCACCCCTCCACTTT	CASSELTGVNSPLHF
TRBV19	-	-	TRBJ1-2	TGTGCCAGTACCCCCGTCCGGGCTAACTATGGCTACACCTTC	CASTPVRANYGYTF
TRBV6-6	-	-	TRBJ1-1	TGTGCCAGCAGTAGGATCGGGGGAGACACTGAAGCTTTCTTT	CASSRIGGDTEAFF
TRBV2	TRBD1	-	TRBJ1-1	TGTGCCAGCCCTTCCCTCCCGGGACAGGGGACGTTTGAAGCTTTCTTT	CASPSLPGQGTFEAFF
TRBV12-5	TRBD1	-	TRBJ1-2	TGTGCTAGTGGCTGTAAACCCGCCGGGACAGGGGATTTGAGCGGCTACACCTTC	CASGCKPAGTGDLSGYTF
TRBV9	-	-	TRBJ2-2	TGTGCCAGCAGCACAGGGTACACCGGGGAGCTGTTTTTT	CASSTGYTGELFF
TRBV9	-	-	TRBJ2-3	TGTGCCAGCACGGAAAGAGGGGGATACACAGATACGCAGTATTTT	CASTERGGYTDTQYF
TRBV2	TRBD1	once	TRBJ2-2	TGTGCCAGCAGGACTGGACAGGCGAACACCGGGGAGCTGTTTTTT	CASRTGQANTGELFF
TRBV29-1	-	-	TRBJ1-2	TGCAGCGCTACATACTATGGCTACACCTTC	CSATYYGYTF
TRBV6-2/TRBV6-3	-	-	TRBJ2-5	TGTGCCAGCAGTTACCCCGGGGAGCAAGAGACCCAGTACTTC	CASSYPGEQETQYF
TRBV7-2	-	-	TRBJ1-5	TGTGCCAGCAGCTTAACGATAGACTATAGCAATCAGCCCCAGCATTTT	CASSLTIDYSNQPQHF
TRBV5-1	-	-	TRBJ1-2	TGCGCCAGCAGCCTCGGGATTGCGTATGGCTACACCTTC	CASSLGIAYGYTF
TRBV6-5	-	-	TRBJ1-1	TGTGCCAGCAGTTACTCGAGTAATGCCCCCAGGGCTTTCTTT	CASSYSSNAPRAFF
TRBV12-5	-	-	TRBJ1-1	TGTGCTAGTGGTTTGGAATATTCGACAGGTCTCTTCGCTGAAGCTTTCTTT	CASGLEYSTGLFAEAFF
TRBV5-6	TRBD2	-	TRBJ2-1	TGTGCCAGCAGCTTCGGCGGGGGGGCGGGAAATGAGCAGTTCTTC	CASSFGGGAGNEQFF
TRBV4-1	-	once	TRBJ1-6	TGCGCCAGCAGCGAAGAACCCGGGACTATGGGCGATTCACCCCTCCACTTT	CASSEEPGTMGDSPLHF
TRBV27	TRBD2	-	TRBJ2-1	TGTGCCAGCAGTCCCACCCGGGATCTAGCGGGGATCTACAATGAGCAGTTCTTC	CASSPTRDLAGIYNEQFF
TRBV6-2/TRBV6-3	TRBD1	once	TRBJ1-5	TGTGCCAGCAGTTATAAGACAGGGGGTGTGGGAAATCAGCCCCAGCATTTT	CASSYKTGGVGNQPQHF
TRBV14	TRBD2	-	TRBJ2-5	TGTGCCAGCAGCCAAGATTGGGGACTAGGGGTAGACCAAGAGACCCAGTACTTC	CASSQDWGLGVDQETQYF
TRBV5-6	-	once	TRBJ1-1	TGTGCCAGCAGCTCTATCACAGATATTAACACTGAAGCTTTCTTT	CASSSITDINTEAFF
TRBV7-3	TRBD1	-	TRBJ2-3	TGTGCCAGCAGCGCCGACAGGGGGGGTACAGATACGCAGTATTTT	CASSADRGGTDTQYF
TRBV27	-	once	TRBJ2-1	TGTGCCAGCAGTTTTTTCAGGGCCCATGAGCAGTTCTTC	CASSFFRAHEQFF
TRBV15	TRBD1	once	TRBJ2-5	TGTGCCACCAGCAGAGATCCGAGACAGGGGCGAGAGACCCAGTACTTC	CATSRDPRQGRETQYF
TRBV7-8	TRBD1	-	TRBJ1-2	TGTGCCAGCAGCTTAGGAGACAGGGGTGGCTACACCTTC	CASSLGDRGGYTF
TRBV24-1	TRBD2	-	TRBJ2-1	TGTGCCACCAGTGATTTAAAGACTAGCGGGGGGGATGAGCAGTTCTTC	CATSDLKTSGGDEQFF
TRBV1	-	-	TRBJ1-4	TGCACCAGCATCAACAGGTTCACTAATGAAAAACTGTTTTTT	CTSINRFTNEKLFF